This is a list of T cell receptor beta chains from one sample in a study of T cells after yellow fever vaccination. Using its own MiXCR run on the 5' RACE reads, TCRdb lists one record per CDR3 protein. The table records fewer than 350,000 distinct CDR3 sequences, roughly 8.7% of them present only once. The starting material was PBMCs, obtained on the day of the first yellow fever vaccination. These receptors were obtained from a man between 18 and 35 years old who received the YFV17D yellow fever vaccine. The CDR3 runs from the conserved cysteine through the conserved F or W. Each record gives: J gene, D gene, V gene, CDR3 length, clone size, CDR3 protein, CDR3 DNA. The D gene is left open where the match is weak. Size tells how often a clone was seen (once, few, many) or the class of an expanded clone, and some rows leave it out.

J: TRBJ1-2
D: -
V: TRBV15
length: 15
size: many
CDR3: CATSNPTGGNYGYTF
DNA: TGTGCCACCAGCAACCCGACGGGGGGTAACTATGGCTACACCTTC

J: TRBJ2-7
D: TRBD2
V: TRBV28
length: 14
size: once
CDR3: CASRGLAGEAEQYF
DNA: TGTGCCAGCAGAGGACTAGCGGGGGAGGCCGAGCAGTACTTC

J: TRBJ2-1
D: -
V: TRBV4-3
length: 13
size: -
CDR3: CASSRYKTNEQFF
DNA: TGCGCCAGCAGCAGATATAAGACCAATGAGCAGTTCTTC

J: TRBJ1-2
D: -
V: TRBV5-6
length: 17
size: many
CDR3: CASSLVAGAAFRPGYTF
DNA: TGTGCCAGCAGCTTGGTAGCAGGGGCCGCTTTCCGTCCCGGCTACACCTTC

J: TRBJ1-5
D: TRBD1
V: TRBV20-1
length: 17
size: few
CDR3: CSARDPRGWAGGQPQHF
DNA: TGCAGTGCTAGAGATCCCAGGGGGTGGGCCGGAGGTCAGCCCCAGCATTTT

J: TRBJ2-5
D: TRBD1
V: TRBV5-1
length: 13
size: -
CDR3: CASDVTGDGTQYF
DNA: TGCGCCAGCGACGTGACAGGGGACGGGACCCAGTACTTC

J: TRBJ2-1
D: -
V: TRBV24-1
length: 16
size: -
CDR3: CATSDAEPSSYNEQFF
DNA: TGTGCCACCAGTGATGCTGAACCTAGCTCCTACAATGAGCAGTTCTTC

J: TRBJ1-5
D: TRBD1
V: TRBV7-2
length: 15
size: -
CDR3: CASSRDRGRDQPQHF
DNA: TGTGCCAGCAGCCGCGACAGGGGGCGGGATCAGCCCCAGCATTTT

J: TRBJ1-1
D: -
V: TRBV3-1
length: 14
size: few
CDR3: CASSQGGRVTEAFF
DNA: TGTGCCAGCAGCCAAGGGGGACGGGTCACTGAAGCTTTCTTT

J: TRBJ2-3
D: -
V: TRBV5-1
length: 15
size: many
CDR3: CASSQMGTGEDTQYF
DNA: TGCGCCAGCAGCCAAATGGGGACGGGGGAAGATACGCAGTATTTT

J: TRBJ1-2
D: -
V: TRBV7-9
length: 15
size: few
CDR3: CASSSFDRLNYGYTF
DNA: TGTGCCAGCAGCTCTTTCGACAGGCTAAACTATGGCTACACCTTC

J: TRBJ1-1
D: TRBD1
V: TRBV10-3
length: 14
size: few
CDR3: CAIGKQGGSTEAFF
DNA: TGTGCCATCGGAAAACAGGGGGGATCCACTGAAGCTTTCTTT

J: TRBJ2-7
D: -
V: TRBV20-1
length: 14
size: few
CDR3: CSARDREGWDEQYF
DNA: TGCAGTGCTAGAGATCGTGAAGGGTGGGACGAGCAGTACTTC

J: TRBJ2-7
D: TRBD2
V: TRBV3-1
length: 14
size: many
CDR3: CASSEGLAGDEQYF
DNA: TGTGCCAGCAGCGAAGGACTAGCGGGGGACGAGCAGTACTTC

J: TRBJ2-6
D: -
V: TRBV7-9
length: 17
size: -
CDR3: CASSLGAETRGANVLTF
DNA: TGTGCCAGCAGCTTAGGGGCCGAGACTCGCGGGGCCAACGTCCTGACTTTC

J: TRBJ2-2
D: -
V: TRBV12-5
length: 16
size: -
CDR3: CASGLVQVGGTGELFF
DNA: TGTGCTAGTGGTTTGGTACAGGTAGGAGGAACCGGGGAGCTGTTTTTT

J: TRBJ1-2
D: -
V: TRBV7-9
length: 13
size: -
CDR3: CASSQDTNYGYTF
DNA: TGTGCCAGCAGCCAGGACACCAACTATGGCTACACCTTC

J: TRBJ2-1
D: TRBD2
V: TRBV27
length: 17
size: -
CDR3: CASRTWTSGVYGNEQFF
DNA: TGTGCCAGCAGAACCTGGACTAGCGGGGTCTATGGGAATGAGCAGTTCTTC

J: TRBJ2-2
D: -
V: TRBV5-4
length: 14
size: many
CDR3: CASSLAVATGELFF
DNA: TGTGCCAGCAGCTTGGCGGTGGCCACCGGGGAGCTGTTTTTT

J: TRBJ1-4
D: -
V: TRBV4-3
length: 16
size: -
CDR3: CTSSQDSRISNEKLFF
DNA: TGCACCAGCAGCCAAGATAGTCGAATTTCTAATGAAAAACTGTTTTTT

J: TRBJ1-3
D: -
V: TRBV5-1
length: 15
size: few
CDR3: CASSLGTISGNTIYF
DNA: TGCGCCAGCAGCTTGGGGACAATCTCTGGAAACACCATATATTTT

J: TRBJ1-6
D: -
V: TRBV4-1
length: 17
size: -
CDR3: CASSPEGRNEHNSPLHF
DNA: TGCGCCAGCAGCCCCGAGGGCCGAAATGAACATAATTCACCCCTCCACTTT

J: TRBJ2-1
D: -
V: TRBV27
length: 14
size: many
CDR3: CASSFLDRYNEQFF
DNA: TGTGCCAGCAGTTTCCTAGATCGGTACAATGAGCAGTTCTTC

J: TRBJ2-3
D: -
V: TRBV19
length: 13
size: few
CDR3: CATRTVGTDTQYF
DNA: TGTGCCACTAGGACAGTCGGCACAGATACGCAGTATTTT

J: TRBJ1-3
D: -
V: TRBV6-5
length: 15
size: many
CDR3: CASSYSNRVANTIYF
DNA: TGTGCCAGCAGTTACTCGAACAGGGTGGCGAACACCATATATTTT

J: TRBJ2-1
D: -
V: TRBV10-3
length: 14
size: few
CDR3: CAISEKTSYNEQFF
DNA: TGTGCCATCAGTGAAAAGACCTCCTACAATGAGCAGTTCTTC

J: TRBJ2-3
D: TRBD2
V: TRBV20-1
length: 15
size: many
CDR3: CSARVRAGGWDTQYF
DNA: TGCAGTGCTAGAGTCCGAGCGGGAGGGTGGGATACGCAGTATTTT

J: TRBJ1-2
D: -
V: TRBV5-1
length: 13
size: few
CDR3: CASRGLKGRGYTF
DNA: TGCGCCAGCCGGGGGCTGAAGGGAAGAGGCTACACCTTC

J: TRBJ1-1
D: -
V: TRBV21-1
length: 16
size: -
CDR3: CASIQGFDGFDTEAFF
DNA: TGTGCCAGCATCCAAGGATTTGACGGGTTCGACACTGAAGCTTTCTTT

J: TRBJ1-1
D: TRBD1
V: TRBV4-3
length: 14
size: few
CDR3: CASSLHRGQSEAFF
DNA: TGCGCCAGCAGCCTGCACAGGGGGCAGAGTGAAGCTTTCTTT

J: TRBJ2-3
D: TRBD2
V: TRBV4-2
length: 17
size: -
CDR3: CACSQELSGGATDTQYF
DNA: TGTGCCTGCAGCCAGGAACTTAGCGGGGGGGCGACAGATACGCAGTATTTT

J: TRBJ1-4
D: TRBD1
V: TRBV6-5
length: 14
size: many
CDR3: CASSRGQVNEKLFF
DNA: TGTGCCAGCAGTAGGGGACAGGTTAATGAAAAACTGTTTTTT

J: TRBJ1-1
D: -
V: TRBV5-1
length: 14
size: -
CDR3: CASSPANPGAEAFF
DNA: TGCGCCAGCAGCCCAGCCAATCCGGGGGCGGAAGCTTTCTTT

J: TRBJ2-2
D: -
V: TRBV3-1
length: 14
size: -
CDR3: CASSQAVSYGELFF
DNA: TGTGCCAGCAGCCAGGCCGTATCGTACGGGGAGCTGTTTTTT

J: TRBJ2-1
D: TRBD2
V: TRBV20-1
length: 14
size: -
CDR3: CSGASGGLYNEQFF
DNA: TGCAGTGGAGCGAGCGGGGGGCTATACAATGAGCAGTTCTTC

J: TRBJ2-3
D: TRBD1
V: TRBV7-2
length: 16
size: -
CDR3: CASSWVAGGFADTQYF
DNA: TGTGCCAGCAGCTGGGTAGCAGGGGGCTTCGCAGATACGCAGTATTTT

J: TRBJ2-3
D: -
V: TRBV6-2/TRBV6-3
length: 16
size: few
CDR3: CASSYWGPMAGDTQYF
DNA: TGTGCCAGCAGTTACTGGGGACCAATGGCTGGAGATACGCAGTATTTT

J: TRBJ2-5
D: TRBD2
V: TRBV5-1
length: 17
size: -
CDR3: CASSSGTSGVLQETQYF
DNA: TGCGCCAGCAGCTCGGGGACTAGCGGGGTTCTCCAAGAGACCCAGTACTTC

J: TRBJ1-5
D: -
V: TRBV29-1
length: 12
size: -
CDR3: CSAGQNNQPQHF
DNA: TGCAGCGCAGGACAGAATAATCAGCCCCAGCATTTT

J: TRBJ2-5
D: -
V: TRBV5-1
length: 15
size: -
CDR3: CASSLGRQTPGTQYF
DNA: TGCGCCAGCAGCTTGGGCAGACAGACCCCCGGGACCCAGTACTTC

J: TRBJ1-1
D: TRBD1
V: TRBV5-1
length: 16
size: -
CDR3: CASSEGLGQMNTEAFF
DNA: TGCGCCAGCAGCGAGGGGTTGGGACAGATGAACACTGAAGCTTTCTTT

J: TRBJ2-7
D: TRBD1
V: TRBV5-4
length: 18
size: few
CDR3: CASSVGPGQEGPLYEQYF
DNA: TGTGCCAGCAGCGTGGGACCGGGACAGGAAGGGCCCCTCTACGAGCAGTACTTC

J: TRBJ2-2
D: -
V: TRBV12-3/TRBV12-4
length: 13
size: few
CDR3: CASTLAATGELFF
DNA: TGTGCCAGCACCCTCGCAGCCACCGGGGAGCTGTTTTTT

J: TRBJ2-5
D: -
V: TRBV5-1
length: 15
size: few
CDR3: CASSSLGVRVETQYF
DNA: TGCGCCAGCAGCTCCTTAGGAGTGCGTGTGGAGACCCAGTACTTC

J: TRBJ1-4
D: -
V: TRBV29-1
length: 14
size: few
CDR3: CSVGQGLPNEKLFF
DNA: TGCAGCGTCGGTCAGGGGCTTCCTAATGAAAAACTGTTTTTT

J: TRBJ1-1
D: -
V: TRBV18
length: 12
size: many
CDR3: CASSPPSVEAFF
DNA: TGTGCCAGCTCACCGCCGTCGGTAGAAGCTTTCTTT

J: TRBJ2-6
D: -
V: TRBV4-3
length: 14
size: many
CDR3: CASSQRTGANVLTF
DNA: TGCGCCAGCAGCCAAAGAACTGGGGCCAACGTCCTGACTTTC

J: TRBJ2-1
D: -
V: TRBV5-6
length: 11
size: many
CDR3: CASSFGREQFF
DNA: TGTGCCAGCAGCTTTGGGCGTGAGCAGTTCTTC

J: TRBJ2-3
D: -
V: TRBV5-6
length: 15
size: many
CDR3: CASSLRGVFTDTQYF
DNA: TGTGCCAGCAGCTTAAGAGGGGTTTTCACAGATACGCAGTATTTT